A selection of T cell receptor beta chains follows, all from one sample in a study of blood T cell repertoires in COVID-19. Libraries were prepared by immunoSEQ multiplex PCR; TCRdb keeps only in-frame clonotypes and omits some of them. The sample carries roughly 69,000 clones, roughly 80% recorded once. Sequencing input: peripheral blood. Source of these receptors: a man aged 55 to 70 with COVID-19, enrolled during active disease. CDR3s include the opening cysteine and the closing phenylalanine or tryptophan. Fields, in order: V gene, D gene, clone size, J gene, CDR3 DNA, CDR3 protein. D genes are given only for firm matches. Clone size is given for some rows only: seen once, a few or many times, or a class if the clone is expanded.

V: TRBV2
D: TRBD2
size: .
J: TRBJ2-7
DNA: TGTGCCAGCAGGTTCCCAGGGACTAGCGGGGCTTCCTACGAGCAGTACTTC
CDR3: CASRFPGTSGASYEQYF

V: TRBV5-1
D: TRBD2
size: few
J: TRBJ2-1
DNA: TGCGCCAGCAGCCCGAATATGGCGGGAGCCTACAATGAGCAGTTCTTC
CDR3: CASSPNMAGAYNEQFF

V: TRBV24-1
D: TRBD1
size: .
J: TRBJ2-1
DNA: TGTGCCACCAGTGACCCGGGACAGGCGACTCTTGAGCAGTTCTTC
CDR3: CATSDPGQATLEQFF

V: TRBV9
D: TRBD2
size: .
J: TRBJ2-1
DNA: TGTGCCAGCAGCGTCTCAAGCGGGGGGTACAATGAGCAGTTCTTC
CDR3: CASSVSSGGYNEQFF

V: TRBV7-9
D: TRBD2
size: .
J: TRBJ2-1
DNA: TGTGCCAGCAGCCCTCGACTAGCGGGGTCCTACAATGAGCAGTTCTTC
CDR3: CASSPRLAGSYNEQFF

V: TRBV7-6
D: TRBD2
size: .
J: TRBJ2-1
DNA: TGTGCCAGCAGCTTGGACCATTGGACTAGCGAAGGAAATGAGCAGTTCTTC
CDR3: CASSLDHWTSEGNEQFF

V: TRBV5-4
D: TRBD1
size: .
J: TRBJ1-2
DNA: TGTGCCAGCAGAAGGACAGGGGGCTCCTTAGGCTACACCTTC
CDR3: CASRRTGGSLGYTF

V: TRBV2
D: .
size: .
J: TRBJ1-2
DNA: TGTGCCAGCACTGAACAACAGGGACCCTATGGCTACACCTTC
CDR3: CASTEQQGPYGYTF

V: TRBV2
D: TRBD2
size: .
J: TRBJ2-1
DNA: TGTGCCAGCATGTTCCCTCTAGCGGGGGGGCCTAATGAGCAGTTCTTC
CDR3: CASMFPLAGGPNEQFF

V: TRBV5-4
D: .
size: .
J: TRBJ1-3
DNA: TGTGCCAGCAGCTTGAGAGGACGGGGCTCTGGAAACACCATATATTTT
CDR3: CASSLRGRGSGNTIYF

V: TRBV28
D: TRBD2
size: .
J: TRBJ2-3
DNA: TGTGCCAGCAGTCCTGCTCGGCTAGCGGGATTAGGTACGCAGTATTTT
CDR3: CASSPARLAGLGTQYF

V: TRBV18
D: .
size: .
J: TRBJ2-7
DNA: TGTGCCAGCTCTCCGTTGACTGGCGCTGCCTACGAGCAGTACTTC
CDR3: CASSPLTGAAYEQYF

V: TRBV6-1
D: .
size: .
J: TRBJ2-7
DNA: TGTGCCAGCAGTGAACACCTGCAGGGGCCGCAGTACTTC
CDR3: CASSEHLQGPQYF

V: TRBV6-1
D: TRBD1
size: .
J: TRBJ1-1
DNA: TGTGCCAGCAGTGAGTTAAGGGGGCTTGAAGCTTTCTTT
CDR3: CASSELRGLEAFF

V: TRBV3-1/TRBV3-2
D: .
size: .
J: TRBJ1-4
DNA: TGTGCCAGCAGCCAAGAGAAGGGGCATGAAAAACTGTTTTTT
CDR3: CASSQEKGHEKLFF

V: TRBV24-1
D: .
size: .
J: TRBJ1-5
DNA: TGTGCCACCAGTGATCCTCGTAGGGGTAGCAATCAGCCCCAGCATTTT
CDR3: CATSDPRRGSNQPQHF

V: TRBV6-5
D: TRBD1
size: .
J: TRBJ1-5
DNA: TGTGCCAGCACTGCGACAGGGGTTCAGCCCCAGCATTTT
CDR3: CASTATGVQPQHF

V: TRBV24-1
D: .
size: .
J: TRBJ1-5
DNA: TGTGCCACCAGTGTGAGCGGGTCGGGTGACGGTCAGCCCCAGCATTTT
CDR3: CATSVSGSGDGQPQHF

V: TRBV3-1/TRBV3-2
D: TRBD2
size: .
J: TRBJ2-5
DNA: TGTGCCAGCAGCCAAGATCTGACTAGCGGGACCCAGTACTTC
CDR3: CASSQDLTSGTQYF

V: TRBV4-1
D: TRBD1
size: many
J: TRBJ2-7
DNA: TGCGCCAGCAGCCAAGAGGCAGGGGGTAGCGAGCAGTACTTC
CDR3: CASSQEAGGSEQYF

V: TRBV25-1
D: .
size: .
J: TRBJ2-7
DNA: TGTGCCAGCAGTGAATCCGGGAGTTGGGGGGTTGACGAGCAGTACTTC
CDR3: CASSESGSWGVDEQYF

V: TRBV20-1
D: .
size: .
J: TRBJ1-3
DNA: TGCAGTGCTAACCTCGGGGACACCATATATTTT
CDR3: CSANLGDTIYF

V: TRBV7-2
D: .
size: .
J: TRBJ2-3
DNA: TGTGCCAGCAGCTTGGAGGGGTTAATAGGTACGCAGTATTTT
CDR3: CASSLEGLIGTQYF

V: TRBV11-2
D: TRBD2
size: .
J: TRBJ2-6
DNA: TGTGCCAGCAGCTTATGGGGTAGGACTAGCTTCTCTGGGGCCAACGTCCTGACTTTC
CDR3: CASSLWGRTSFSGANVLTF

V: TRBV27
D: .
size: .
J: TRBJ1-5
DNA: TGTGCCAGCAGTTTGGGGGGGCCTCAGCCCCAGCATTTT
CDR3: CASSLGGPQPQHF

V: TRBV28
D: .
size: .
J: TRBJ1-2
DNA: TGTGCCAGCAGTTTAAGTTCGGGGACAATCTATGGCTACACCTTC
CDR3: CASSLSSGTIYGYTF

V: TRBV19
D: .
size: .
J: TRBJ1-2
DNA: TGTGCCAGTAGTATCCACAGACGCTATGGCTACACCTTC
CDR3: CASSIHRRYGYTF

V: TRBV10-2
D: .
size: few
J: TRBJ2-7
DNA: TGCGCCAGCAGGCAGGCCCACTACGAGCAGTACTTC
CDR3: CASRQAHYEQYF

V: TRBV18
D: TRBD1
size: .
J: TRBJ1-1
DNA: TGTGCCAGCTCACCAAACAGGGGGGGAAACACTGAAGCTTTCTTT
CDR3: CASSPNRGGNTEAFF

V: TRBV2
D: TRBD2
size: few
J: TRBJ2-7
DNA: TGTGCCAGCAGTGGAGCGGGGGCGTACGAGCAGTACTTC
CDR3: CASSGAGAYEQYF

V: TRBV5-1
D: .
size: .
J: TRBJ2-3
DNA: TGCGCCAGCAGCTCCCAGGGCTCAAGTACAGATACGCAGTATTTT
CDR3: CASSSQGSSTDTQYF

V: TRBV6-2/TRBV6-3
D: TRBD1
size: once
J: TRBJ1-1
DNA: TGTGCCAGCAGCCTGCTACGACAGGGAACCACTGAAGCTTTCTTT
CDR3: CASSLLRQGTTEAFF

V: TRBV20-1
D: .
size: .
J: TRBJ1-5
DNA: TGCAGTGCTAGTGACGGGGTCAATCAGCCCCAGCATTTT
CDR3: CSASDGVNQPQHF

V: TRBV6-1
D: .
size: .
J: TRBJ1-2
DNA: TGTGCCAGCAGTGAAGCCGAGGGTCCCCGCATCTATGGCTACACCTTC
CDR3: CASSEAEGPRIYGYTF

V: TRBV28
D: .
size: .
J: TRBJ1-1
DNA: TGTGCCAGCAGTCCCCGGGGGGGAGGGAACACTGAAGCTTTCTTT
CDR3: CASSPRGGGNTEAFF

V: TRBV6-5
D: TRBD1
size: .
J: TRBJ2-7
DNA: TGTGCCAGCAGGCTACTTTCAGGGGGCGACGAGCAGTACTTC
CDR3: CASRLLSGGDEQYF

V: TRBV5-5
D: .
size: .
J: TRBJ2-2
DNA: TGTGCCAGCAGCTTGGGCAGTACGAACACCGGGGAGCTGTTTTTT
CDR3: CASSLGSTNTGELFF

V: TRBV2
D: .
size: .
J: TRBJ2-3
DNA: TGTGCCAGCAGTGAATACTACTCGAGCACAGATACGCAGTATTTT
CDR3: CASSEYYSSTDTQYF

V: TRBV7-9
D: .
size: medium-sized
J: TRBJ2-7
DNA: TGTGCCAGCAGCCCCCGGACTGCTCTACGGCAGTACTTC
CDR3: CASSPRTALRQYF

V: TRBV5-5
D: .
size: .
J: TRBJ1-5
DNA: TGTGCCAGCAGCGCAGACAGAACACAGCCCCAGCATTTT
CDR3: CASSADRTQPQHF

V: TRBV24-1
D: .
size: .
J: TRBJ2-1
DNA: TGTGCCACCACCGGGGATTCCTACAATGAGCAGTTCTTC
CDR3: CATTGDSYNEQFF

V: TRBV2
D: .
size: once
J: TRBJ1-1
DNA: TGTGCCAGCGCACGCCAGTTGAACACTGAAGCTTTCTTT
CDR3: CASARQLNTEAFF

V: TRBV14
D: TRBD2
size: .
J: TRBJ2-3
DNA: TGTGCCAGCAGCCAGCTAGCGGGAGCAAATACGCAGTATTTT
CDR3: CASSQLAGANTQYF

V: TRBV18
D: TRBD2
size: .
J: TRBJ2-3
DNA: TGTGCCAGCTCACCAAGGCAGGGAAATGGACTAGCGGGAGGGACGCAGTATTTT
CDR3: CASSPRQGNGLAGGTQYF

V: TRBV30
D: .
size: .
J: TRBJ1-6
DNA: TGTGCCTGGATTGATCAGGTCTTCAGGGATAATTCACCCCTCCACTTT
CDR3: CAWIDQVFRDNSPLHF

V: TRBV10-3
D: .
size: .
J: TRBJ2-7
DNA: TGTGCCATCAGTTCAACTCCTAACGAGCAGTACTTC
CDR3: CAISSTPNEQYF

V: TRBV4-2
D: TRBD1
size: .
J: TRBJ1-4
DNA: TGTGCCAGCAGCCCTCGGACAGGGGGTATGATAACTAATGAAAAACTGTTTTTT
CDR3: CASSPRTGGMITNEKLFF

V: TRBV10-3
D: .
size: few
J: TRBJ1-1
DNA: TGTGCCATCAGTGAGTCATATGACACTGAAGCTTTCTTT
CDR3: CAISESYDTEAFF

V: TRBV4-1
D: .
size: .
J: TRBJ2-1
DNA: TGCGCCAGCAGCCAAGGAAGTCGAGGCAATGAGCAGTTCTTC
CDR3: CASSQGSRGNEQFF

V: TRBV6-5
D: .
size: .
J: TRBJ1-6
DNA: TGTGCCAGCACCCTAAGCGGGCGGGAAAATTCACCCCTCCACTTT
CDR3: CASTLSGRENSPLHF

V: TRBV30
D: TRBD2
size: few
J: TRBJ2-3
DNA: TGTGCCTGGGAAGCGGGGGGGATGGATACGCAGTATTTT
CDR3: CAWEAGGMDTQYF

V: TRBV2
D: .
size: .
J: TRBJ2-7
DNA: TGTGCCAGCAGTGAATCCGGAGTGCGCGAGCAGTACTTC
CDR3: CASSESGVREQYF

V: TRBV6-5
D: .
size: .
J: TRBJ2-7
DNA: TGTGCCAGCAGTTACCCAGGGCCCGAGCAGTACTTC
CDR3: CASSYPGPEQYF

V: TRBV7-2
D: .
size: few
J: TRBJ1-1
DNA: TGTGCCAGCAGCTTCTCGACAGGAGGTACTGAAGCTTTCTTT
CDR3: CASSFSTGGTEAFF

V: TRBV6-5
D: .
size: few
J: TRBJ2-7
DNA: TGTGCCAGCAGTTACTCAAGAGGGGGAGTCTACGAGCAGTACTTC
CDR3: CASSYSRGGVYEQYF

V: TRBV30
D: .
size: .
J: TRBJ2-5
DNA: TGTGCCTGGAGTGGGACAGCCCACCAAGAGACCCAGTACTTC
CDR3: CAWSGTAHQETQYF

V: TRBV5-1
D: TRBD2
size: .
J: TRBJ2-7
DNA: TGCGCCAGCAGCTTGTTTCCTAGCGGGGGACGGGGCGAGCAGTACTTC
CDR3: CASSLFPSGGRGEQYF

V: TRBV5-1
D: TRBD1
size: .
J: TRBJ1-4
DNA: TGCGCCACTTCTCAAACAGGGGGTCTTAATGAAAAACTGTTTTTT
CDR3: CATSQTGGLNEKLFF